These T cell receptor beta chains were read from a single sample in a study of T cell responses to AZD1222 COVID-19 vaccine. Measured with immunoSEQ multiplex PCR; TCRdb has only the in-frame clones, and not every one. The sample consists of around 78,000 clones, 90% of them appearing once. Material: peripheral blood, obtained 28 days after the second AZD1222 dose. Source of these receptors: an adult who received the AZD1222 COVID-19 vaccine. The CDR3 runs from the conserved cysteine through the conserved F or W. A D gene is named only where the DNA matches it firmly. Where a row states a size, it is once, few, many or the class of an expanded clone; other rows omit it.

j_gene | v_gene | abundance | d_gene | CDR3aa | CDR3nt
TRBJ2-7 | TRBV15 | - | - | CATSPDTYEQYF | TGTGCCACCAGCCCGGACACATACGAGCAGTACTTC
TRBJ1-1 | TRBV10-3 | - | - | CAISEQGRTEAFF | TGTGCCATCAGTGAGCAGGGCCGGACTGAAGCTTTCTTT
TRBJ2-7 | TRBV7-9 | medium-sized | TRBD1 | CASSTRTGDEQYF | TGTGCCAGCAGCACACGGACAGGGGACGAGCAGTACTTC
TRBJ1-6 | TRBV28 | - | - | CASSFGLDSPLHF | TGTGCCAGCAGTTTCGGACTAGATTCACCCCTCCACTTT
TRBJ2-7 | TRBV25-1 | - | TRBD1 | CASSTGDRISYEQYF | TGTGCCAGCAGTACCGGGGACAGGATATCCTACGAGCAGTACTTC
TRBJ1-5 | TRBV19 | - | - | CASSMFVEPQHF | TGTGCCAGTAGTATGTTCGTGGAGCCCCAGCATTTT
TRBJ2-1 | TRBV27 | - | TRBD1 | CASSLRRGQGSHNEQFF | TGTGCCAGCAGCCTAAGGCGGGGACAGGGTAGCCACAATGAGCAGTTCTTC
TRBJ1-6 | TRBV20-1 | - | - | CSASQGGLHF | TGCAGTGCCTCCCAAGGAGGGCTCCACTTT
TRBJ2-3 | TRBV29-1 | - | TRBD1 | CSVEDPDRVDTDTQYF | TGCAGCGTTGAAGATCCCGACAGGGTTGACACAGATACGCAGTATTTT
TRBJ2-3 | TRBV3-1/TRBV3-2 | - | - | CASSQDLPSETLTDTQYF | TGTGCCAGCAGCCAAGATCTCCCCTCCGAAACACTTACAGATACGCAGTATTTT
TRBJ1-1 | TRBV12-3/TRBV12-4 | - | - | CASSVLMNTEAFF | TGTGCCAGCAGTGTACTTATGAACACTGAAGCTTTCTTT
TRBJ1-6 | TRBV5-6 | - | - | CASSPRRDSPLHF | TGTGCCAGCAGCCCCCGTCGGGATTCACCCCTCCACTTT
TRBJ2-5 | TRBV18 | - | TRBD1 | CASSRDSQETQYF | TGTGCCAGCTCACGGGACAGCCAAGAGACCCAGTACTTC
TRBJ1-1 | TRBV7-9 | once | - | CASSGLMNTEAFF | TGTGCCAGCAGCGGACTCATGAACACTGAAGCTTTCTTT
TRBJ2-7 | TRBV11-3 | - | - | CASSLPGRSYEQYF | TGTGCCAGCAGCTTACCTGGCAGGTCCTACGAGCAGTACTTC
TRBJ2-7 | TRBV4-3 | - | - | CASSHFTGTSYEQYF | TGCGCCAGCAGCCATTTCACAGGGACCTCCTACGAGCAGTACTTC
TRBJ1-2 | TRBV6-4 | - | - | CASSAQGYGYTF | TGTGCCAGCAGCGCCCAGGGCTACGGCTACACCTTC
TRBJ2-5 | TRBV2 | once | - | CASILQETQYF | TGTGCCAGCATACTTCAAGAGACCCAGTACTTC
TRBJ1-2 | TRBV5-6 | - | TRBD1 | CASSLARGLGGGYTF | TGTGCCAGCAGCTTGGCCAGGGGGCTAGGTGGTGGCTACACCTTC
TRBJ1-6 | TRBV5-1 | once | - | CASSLNNSPLHF | TGCGCCAGCAGCTTGAATAATTCACCCCTCCACTTT
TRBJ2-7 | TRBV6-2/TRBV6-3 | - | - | CASSAVPLYSYEQYF | TGTGCCAGCAGTGCCGTCCCCCTATACTCCTACGAGCAGTACTTC
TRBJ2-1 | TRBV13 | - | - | CASSSHFGTQDEQFF | TGTGCCAGCAGCTCTCATTTCGGGACTCAAGATGAGCAGTTCTTC
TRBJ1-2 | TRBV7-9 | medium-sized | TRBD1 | CASSVTGGHGYTF | TGTGCCAGCAGCGTAACAGGGGGGCACGGCTACACCTTC
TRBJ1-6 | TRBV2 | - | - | CASSELESYNSPLHF | TGTGCCAGCAGTGAATTGGAATCCTATAATTCACCCCTCCACTTT
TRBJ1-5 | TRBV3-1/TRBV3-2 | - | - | CASSQGYQPQHF | TGTGCCAGCAGCCAAGGGTATCAGCCCCAGCATTTT
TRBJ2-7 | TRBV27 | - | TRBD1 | CASSNPGQSYEQYF | TGTGCCAGCAGTAACCCGGGACAGAGTTACGAGCAGTACTTC
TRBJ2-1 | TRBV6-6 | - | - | CASKSGASYNEQFF | TGTGCCAGCAAATCAGGGGCCTCCTACAATGAGCAGTTCTTC
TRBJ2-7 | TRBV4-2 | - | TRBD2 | CASSQDPVAGTLAYEQYF | TGTGCCAGCAGCCAAGATCCGGTAGCGGGGACATTGGCCTACGAGCAGTACTTC
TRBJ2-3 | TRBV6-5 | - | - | CATTRQDLTDTQYF | TGTGCAACCACTCGACAGGACCTCACAGATACGCAGTATTTT
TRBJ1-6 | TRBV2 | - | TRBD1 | CASSHVGQGGPPLHF | TGTGCCAGCAGCCACGTCGGACAGGGTGGTCCACCCCTCCACTTT
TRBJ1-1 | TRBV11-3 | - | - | CASSQEEAEAFF | TGTGCCAGCAGCCAAGAAGAGGCTGAAGCTTTCTTT
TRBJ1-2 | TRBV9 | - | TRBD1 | CASSAAHQNRGGYTF | TGTGCCAGCAGCGCCGCCCACCAGAACAGGGGGGGCTACACCTTC
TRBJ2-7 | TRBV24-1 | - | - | CATSDRDSYVQYF | TGTGCCACCAGTGATCGCGACAGCTACGTGCAGTACTTC
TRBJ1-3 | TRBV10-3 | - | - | CAIPGPSGNTIYF | TGTGCCATCCCGGGTCCCTCTGGAAACACCATATATTTT
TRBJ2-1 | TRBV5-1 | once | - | CASSLALGANEQFF | TGCGCCAGCAGCTTGGCCCTAGGGGCCAATGAGCAGTTCTTC
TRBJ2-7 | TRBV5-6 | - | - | CASSLLGSYEQYF | TGTGCCAGCAGCCTATTGGGCTCCTACGAGCAGTACTTC